Each of the 8 T cell receptor beta chains below was sequenced from the same sample in a study of T cell clonality in common variable immunodeficiency. Sequenced by immunoSEQ multiplex PCR; TCRdb stores in-frame clones only, minus some. The sample yields over 30,000 clones, without any singletons. Sequenced material: peripheral blood mononuclear cells. The source is a person aged 18 to 70 in good health.

There are many counts of this clone. The sequenced fragment ends 3 residues before the CDR3 boundary, so the rest is inferred from the germline J gene. The rearrangement joins TRBV4-1 to TRBJ1-2, with TRBD1 matching over 7 bases. V was clipped by 0 bases and J by 6 bases; unmatched bases: 10. Germline V gene sequence: CDR1 MGHRA, CDR2 YSYEKL. This CDR3 has 16 residues. CDR3 sequence: CASSQDGQARVNGYTF. The DNA read from the CDR3 is TGCGCCAGCAGCCAAGATGGACAGGCCAGGGTGAATGGC.

Comment on this clone: With a much larger clone just one base away, this may be a read error. The CDR3 is CSSSLPQGMYEQYF. The DNA read from the CDR3 is TGTTCCAGCAGCTTACCCCAGGGGATGTACGAG. The chain carries TRBV7-9 and TRBJ2-7, with a possible D match to TRBD1 (6 bases). The observed sequence ends 3 residues before the CDR3 terminus, with the missing tail filled in from the germline J gene. The CDR3 sequence is 14 residues long. From germline, CDR1 is SEHNR and CDR2 FQNEAQ (reference sequence).

In the case of this clone: The read ends 3 residues early relative to the CDR3; the germline J gene fills the gap. The V and J genes are TRBV18 and TRBJ2-2; possibly TRBD2 for D (6 bases). Germline V gene lookup returns CDR1 KGHSH and CDR2 LQKENI. This CDR3 region has 16 residues. The CDR3 region is CASSPGLTATNEKLFF. Partial CDR3 DNA: TGTGCCAGCTCCCCGGGACTTACTGCAACTAATGAAAAG.

Ten or more counts support this clone. From the germline J gene comes the end of the CDR3, since the read stops 3 residues before it. J is TRBJ1-1 and V is TRBV6-2 or TRBV6-3; 8 nucleotides line up with TRBD1. The V and J ends lost 0 bases and 1 base, in that order; junction bases with no gene match: 4. Germline values: CDR1 MNHEY, CDR2 SVGEGT. CDR3 length equals 16 residues. The CDR3 DNA, read in part, is TGTGCCAGCAGTTACTCGAAGGGGACAGGGAACACTGAA. This translates into CASSYSKGTGNTE. The entire CDR3 reads CASSYSKGTGNTEAFF.

At least ten counts were recorded for this clone. The read stops 3 residues short of the end of the CDR3; the missing end is completed from the germline J gene. The chain uses TRBV4-1 and TRBJ2-3, with TRBD1 identical over 7 bases. The ends lost 4 bases at V and 1 base at J; junction bases unmatched: 11. Germline lookup yields CDR1 MGHRA and CDR2 YSYEKL. The CDR3 runs 17 residues. CDR3 in amino acids: CASSRNRGGAGTDTQYF. CDR3 bases read: TGCGCCAGCAGCCGAAATAGAGGGGGCGCGGGCACAGATACG.

This clone has ten or more counts. The CDR3 extends 3 residues past the end of the read, so its final part is completed from the germline J gene. The V and J genes are TRBV20-1 and TRBJ1-6; weak D call: TRBD1 (5 bases). The CDR3 runs to 15 residues. From germline, CDR1 is DFQATT and CDR2 SNEGSKA (reference sequence). The V and J ends lost 2 bases and 6 bases respectively, with 14 bases between them. CDR3 DNA (partial): TGCAGTGCTAGAAAACTCCGGGACTTTAATTCACCC. Its translation: CSARKLRDFNSP. The whole CDR3 protein reads CSARKLRDFNSPLHF.

There are many counts of this clone. The sequence runs out 3 residues before the end of the CDR3; the remainder is reconstructed from the germline J gene. The chain employs TRBV5-1 and TRBJ2-3, with TRBD2 matching 9 bases. Germline lookup yields CDR1 SGHRS and CDR2 YFSETQ. Losses at the gene ends were 4 bases for V and 0 bases for J; bases not matched to a gene: 15. The CDR3 sequence is 19 residues long. The CDR3 protein is CASSPRPRVAGESTDTQYF. The CDR3 bases that were read are TGCGCCAGCAGCCCCCGCCCCAGGGTAGCGGGGGAAAGCACAGATACG. The variable domain in full, completed from reference TRBV5-1 and TRBJ2-3, reads KAGVTQTPRYLIKTRGQQVTLSCSPISGHRSVSWYQQTPGQGLQFLFEYFSETQRNKGNFPGRFSGRQFSNSRSEMNVSTLELGDSALYLCASSPRPRVAGESTDTQYFGPGTRLTVL.

This clone came up a few times. The read ends 3 residues before the CDR3 terminus; that terminus is restored from the germline J gene. The gene calls are TRBV20-1 and TRBJ2-3, with 9 bases identical to TRBD1. The CDR3 covers 16 residues. Germline V gives CDR1 DFQATT, CDR2 SNEGSKA (reference sequence). CDR3 bases read: TGCAGTGCTAGCCCGGGGACAGGGAGACTCCAAGAGACG. Encoded protein: CSASPGTGRLQET. The entire CDR3 sequence reads CSASPGTGRLQETQYF.